Below, 21 T cell receptor beta chains from the same sample are listed, as sequenced in a study of shared clonotypes between healthy human individuals. The repertoire was sequenced with immunoSEQ multiplex PCR; TCRdb's copy has only in-frame clones and lacks some. The sample has roughly 1,500,000 clones; 97% to 99% are singletons. Sequencing used naive CD4+ T cells sorted from blood. Subset specified: CD45RA+ positively selected. Receptor source: a man younger than 45 in good health.

This sequence joins TRBV5-1 and TRBJ2-1; TRBD2 agrees at 13 bases. CDR1 and CDR2 from the germline V gene are SGHRS and YFSETQ. The CDR3 is 16 residues long. V lost 5 bases, J lost 2 bases, and 4 bases stayed unmatched. The CDR3 region has the DNA TGCGCCAGCAGAAGACTAGCGGGGGGTCCCTACAATGAGCAGTTCTTC. This gives the protein CASRRLAGGPYNEQFF. Using reference TRBV5-1 and TRBJ2-1 for the parts outside the CDR3, the full variable domain is KAGVTQTPRYLIKTRGQQVTLSCSPISGHRSVSWYQQTPGQGLQFLFEYFSETQRNKGNFPGRFSGRQFSNSRSEMNVSTLELGDSALYLCASRRLAGGPYNEQFFGPGTRLTVL.

The V gene is TRBV5-4, the J gene TRBJ2-3; D may be TRBD2 (5 bases). Germline CDR1 reads SGHNT; CDR2 reads YYREEE (reference sequence). V shed 4 bases and J shed 0 bases, with 9 bases lying between them. The CDR3 covers 14 residues. The chain's CDR3 is CASSSRTSTDTQYF. CDR3 nucleotide sequence: TGTGCCAGCAGCAGCCGGACTAGCACAGATACGCAGTATTTT. The whole variable domain, remainder taken from reference TRBV5-4 and TRBJ2-3, is ETGVTQSPTHLIKTRGQQVTLRCSSQSGHNTVSWYQQALGQGPQFIFQYYREEENGRGNFPPRFSGLQFPNYSSELNVNALELDDSALYLCASSSRTSTDTQYFGPGTRLTVL.

Worth noting for this clone: The sample carries other DNA sequences with the same CDR3. DNA for the CDR3: TGCGCCAGCAGCTTGGAATTTTCTGGGGCCAACGTCCTGACTTTC. This codes for CASSLEFSGANVLTF. The chain employs TRBV5-1 and TRBJ2-6; D call uncertain. Trimming took off 0 bases at V and 1 base at J, with 5 bases between the two ends. Looked up from germline, CDR1 is SGHRS and CDR2 is YFSETQ. This CDR3 contains 15 residues.

The V and J genes are TRBV2 and TRBJ2-1; D remains unclear. Trimming removed 5 bases at V and 3 bases at J, with 11 bases between. This CDR3 is built from 14 residues. CDR1 and CDR2 from the germline V gene are SNHLY and FYNNEI. The CDR3 region has the DNA TGTGCCAGCAGTCAAGGTAGGGACTACAATGAGCAGTTCTTC. As protein: CASSQGRDYNEQFF. Full variable domain (outside the CDR3, taken from reference TRBV2 and TRBJ2-1): EPEVTQTPSHQVTQMGQEVILRCVPISNHLYFYWYRQILGQKVEFLVSFYNNEISEKSEIFDDQFSVERPDGSNFTLKIRSTKLEDSAMYFCASSQGRDYNEQFFGPGTRLTVL.

About this clone: The junction differs from germline at one of its ends, possibly a read error. V usage is TRBV5-1 and J usage is TRBJ2-7, with D hard to call. Per germline, CDR1 SGHRS and CDR2 YFSETQ. This CDR3 contains 11 residues. CDR3 sequence (DNA): TGCGCCAGCAGCTTGGGGTCAGGAGAAGTCTTC. Translated: CASSLGSGEVF.

The rearrangement joins TRBV9 to TRBJ2-7; D is unresolved. CDR1 and CDR2 from the germline V gene are SGDLS and YYNGEE. V lost 4 bases to trimming and J lost 2 bases, with 13 bases between them. CDR3 length: 14 amino acids. As DNA, the CDR3 is TGTGCCAGCAGCCCCGCGACCTTTACCTACGAGCAGTACTTC. This gives the protein CASSPATFTYEQYF.

The chain is built from TRBV6-5 and TRBJ2-1; TRBD1 aligns across 8 bases. V shed 1 base and J 8 bases; nucleotides not matched to a gene: 10. Germline V lookup: CDR1 MNHEY, CDR2 SVGAGI. The CDR3 is made up of 16 amino acids. The CDR3 DNA follows: TGTGCCAGCAGTTACTTAGGACAGGGTACAGCCTATGAGCAGTTCTTC. It encodes CASSYLGQGTAYEQFF.

The chain links TRBV7-3 to TRBJ2-5; the D call may be TRBD1 or TRBD2 (5 bases each). The CDR3 length is 14 residues. V lost 5 bases to trimming and J lost 7 bases, with 17 bases between them. Per germline, CDR1 SGHTA and CDR2 FQGTGA. The CDR3 region has the DNA TGTGCCAGCAGCACCGGGACCGCGGCAGGGACCCAGTACTTC. It translates to CASSTGTAAGTQYF.

The chain employs TRBV5-1 and TRBJ2-5; 7 bases align to TRBD2. This CDR3 has 17 amino acids. Germline-derived CDR1 and CDR2 are SGHRS and YFSETQ. The junction had 16 bases not matched to a gene; V was cut back by 4 bases and J by 4 bases. Here the CDR3 reads CASSRGRLADGGETQYF. DNA for the CDR3: TGCGCCAGCAGCCGAGGACGACTAGCCGACGGAGGAGAGACCCAGTACTTC.

This chain joins TRBV11-2 and TRBJ1-2, with D tentatively TRBD1 (5 bases). This CDR3 contains 14 residues. Between the trimmed V and J ends, which lost 1 base and 1 base, there was a span of 7 bases. Germline values: CDR1 SGHAT, CDR2 FQNNGV. The CDR3 DNA follows: TGTGCCAGCAGCTTAGGGACACTTAACTATGGCTACACCTTC. It codes for CASSLGTLNYGYTF.

This rearrangement joins TRBV7-2 to TRBJ2-7; 12 positions agree with TRBD2. The CDR3 sequence is 17 residues long. With V trimmed by 0 bases and J by 1 base, 4 bases remained unmatched. Germline V gives CDR1 SGHTA, CDR2 FQGNSA. CDR3 sequence reads: CASSLAPGLAGSYEQYF. CDR3 DNA sequence: TGTGCCAGCAGCTTAGCGCCCGGACTAGCGGGGTCCTACGAGCAGTACTTC.

The chain couples TRBV5-1 to TRBJ2-5, with TRBD1 identical over 10 bases. V lost 2 bases to trimming and J lost 4 bases; unmatched junction nucleotides: 20. Germline CDR1 and CDR2: SGHRS and YFSETQ. The CDR3 sequence is 20 residues long. In nucleotides, the CDR3 is TGCGCCAGCAGCTTTTTTGTGGTAGAACCGGGACAGGGGCCCGGAGAGACCCAGTACTTC. This translates into CASSFFVVEPGQGPGETQYF.

Notes on this clone: Other DNA sequences within the sample encode an identical CDR3. The rearrangement uses TRBV18 and TRBJ2-2, with 7 bases matching TRBD2. Germline trimming cut 2 bases from V and 0 bases from J; bases unmatched to any gene: 3. There are 16 residues in the CDR3. CDR1 is KGHSH and CDR2 is LQKENI in the germline V gene. The CDR3 bases are TGTGCCAGCTCACCATTAGCGGGCTCGAACACCGGGGAGCTGTTTTTT. This codes for CASSPLAGSNTGELFF.

The chain carries TRBV28 and TRBJ1-4; 9 bases line up with TRBD1. The length of the CDR3 is 15 residues. Germline V gene lookup returns CDR1 MDHEN and CDR2 SYDVKM. V was pared by 5 bases and J by 7 bases, with 8 bases of the junction left unmatched. DNA for the CDR3: TGTGCCAGCAGTACCCCCGGGACAGGGAGTGAAAAACTGTTTTTT. Translated, it gives CASSTPGTGSEKLFF.

The chain links TRBV19 to TRBJ2-3, with 7 positions matching TRBD2. V lost 6 bases and J lost 6; bases outside the gene matches: 6. The CDR3 length is 13 residues. Germline V lookup: CDR1 LNHDA, CDR2 SQIVND (reference sequence). The CDR3 is CASSAGEGDTQYF. As DNA, the CDR3 is TGTGCCAGTAGCGCGGGAGAGGGGGATACGCAGTATTTT. Full variable domain (missing parts from reference TRBV19 and TRBJ2-3): DGGITQSPKYLFRKEGQNVTLSCEQNLNHDAMYWYRQDPGQGLRLIYYSQIVNDFQKGDIAEGYSVSREKKESFPLTVTSAQKNPTAFYLCASSAGEGDTQYFGPGTRLTVL.

The chain employs TRBV6-5 and TRBJ1-1, with D maybe TRBD1 (5 bases). The CDR3 has 15 residues. Germline V gene lookup returns CDR1 MNHEY and CDR2 SVGAGI. V lost 0 bases and J 2 bases, leaving 10 bases between the germline ends. The CDR3: CASSYSAGTNTEAFF. The CDR3 region has the DNA TGTGCCAGCAGTTACTCGGCGGGGACCAACACTGAAGCTTTCTTT.

The chain is built from TRBV5-4 and TRBJ1-2, with 7 bases identical to TRBD1. CDR3 length equals 12 residues. J lost 4 bases, V lost 4 bases, and 1 base had no gene match. Germline values: CDR1 SGHNT, CDR2 YYREEE (reference sequence). The CDR3 protein is CASSGDSYGYTF. The CDR3 nucleotides are TGTGCCAGCAGCGGGGACAGCTATGGCTACACCTTC.

This chain joins TRBV2 and TRBJ2-1; TRBD1 might be the D (6 bases). CDR1 is SNHLY and CDR2 is FYNNEI in the germline V gene. The V and J ends lost 7 bases and 10 bases respectively, with 20 bases between them. The CDR3 has 14 residues. The CDR3 bases are TGTGCCAGCACGAACAGGGCGCGCCTCCAGGAGCAGTTCTTC. Protein sequence: CASTNRARLQEQFF. Combining the CDR3 with reference TRBV2 and TRBJ2-1 gives the whole variable domain EPEVTQTPSHQVTQMGQEVILRCVPISNHLYFYWYRQILGQKVEFLVSFYNNEISEKSEIFDDQFSVERPDGSNFTLKIRSTKLEDSAMYFCASTNRARLQEQFFGPGTRLTVL.

V is TRBV9 and J is TRBJ2-1; 9 bases align to TRBD2. The length of the CDR3 is 18 residues. Germline assignment: CDR1 SGDLS and CDR2 YYNGEE. The ends lost 4 bases at V and 4 bases at J; junction bases unmatched: 15. The CDR3 DNA reads TGTGCCAGCAGCAACCGAGGGGCCGGGACTAGCATATACAATGAGCAGTTCTTC. It is translated as CASSNRGAGTSIYNEQFF.

This clone has just one count. The rearrangement uses TRBV7-2 and TRBJ2-3, with TRBD2 matching over 15 bases. V was clipped by 5 bases and J by 3 bases; unmatched bases: 3. This CDR3 contains 16 residues. The V gene's germline CDR1 is SGHTA and CDR2 FQGNSA. The CDR3 loop reads CASSKGLAGGTDTQYF. CDR3 DNA: TGTGCCAGCAGCAAGGGACTAGCGGGAGGAACAGATACGCAGTATTTT.

The V call is TRBV19, the J call TRBJ2-5, with a weak D call TRBD2 (6 bases). V lost 6 bases, J lost 4 bases, and 15 bases lay in between. Per the germline V gene, CDR1 is LNHDA and CDR2 is SQIVND (reference sequence). This CDR3 region has 14 residues. In DNA form, the CDR3 reads TGTGCCAGTAGGTCGTCGGGGGAGCGAGAGACCCAGTACTTC. Translated: CASRSSGERETQYF.